This T cell receptor beta chain was sequenced for a study of blood T cell repertoires in COVID-19. With 4 bases removed from V and 0 bases from J, the gap between germline ends came to 10 bases. The CDR3 is 14 amino acids. Germline values: CDR1 WSHSY, CDR2 SAAADI. Produced via immunoSEQ multiplex PCR; TCRdb's table is partial and in-frame only. The sample lists around 250,000 clones; 80% to 90% were seen once. The origin of this receptor is a man aged 45-60 years who had been exposed to COVID-19. The chain joins TRBV10-2 to TRBJ2-7; no definite D call. The sample taken for sequencing was PBMCs or T cells enriched from blood (not recorded which). The CDR3 nucleotides are TGCGCCAGCAGTGTTAACTTTAACTCCTACGAGCAGTACTTC. Translating gives CASSVNFNSYEQYF.